This T cell receptor beta chain stems from a study of naive and memory T cell subsets. Study findings and constraints: Potentially, T cell activation and differentiation skew this RNA-based measurement.

Ligated cDNA underwent four rounds of PCR with nested alpha and beta constant region primers and SP2. Blood and skin TCR RNA was reverse transcribed with alpha and beta constant primers. TCRdb re-analysed the UMI-ligation and nested PCR reads in MiXCR, keeping a single row per CDR3 protein. The data contain some 25,000 distinct CDR3 sequences, around 5% of them singletons. At least ten counts were recorded for this clonotype. Antigen unknown. A UMI-containing oligonucleotide was joined by 3' ligation to the TCR cDNA template. Adult healthy volunteers gave 2.5 ml peripheral blood for whole-blood RNA. Input was about 1 to 1,100 ng of DNase-treated total RNA without cell sorting. The source is an adult in good health. The sequencing sample was made of blood.

The CDR3 is CASSQEAASYNEQFF. Written as DNA, the CDR3 is TGTGCCAGCAGCCAAGAGGCGGCATCCTACAATGAGCAGTTCTTC. The V gene is TRBV3-1, the J gene TRBJ2-1; D ambiguous. Germline V CDR1 and CDR2: LGHDT, YNNKEL (reference sequence). The ends were cut back, 0 bases at V and 1 base at J, with 7 bases in the middle. The CDR3 runs to 15 residues.